Here is one T cell receptor beta chain with its context. This clonotype was picked up one time. Its antigen is still unknown. Per-base quality was not reported, and no clone a single base away is much larger than it. One read provides weak support. The data originate from a study of tumor and adjacent non-tumor tissue in lung cancer (dated by TCRdb to between 2018 and 2020). Notes on the research overall: The cohort included around twelve adenocarcinoma, 2 squamous cell carcinoma and 1 small cell lung cancer patients. Ages among the roughly 15 patients ranged from about 30 to 85 years, there were approximately 10 men and 5 women, and disease was at TNM stage I to III. Sequencing produced around 130,000,000 productive TCRbeta reads in total, an average of approximately 4.5 million reads per sample. Bulk TCRbeta repertoires were compared between lung tumor tissue and matched distant non-tumor lung tissue obtained from 15 lung cancer patients. TCRbeta CDR3 sequencing was performed on more than 25 paired specimens, with one tumor sample and one normal lung sample collected per patient.

Library generation was performed with multiplex PCR. The sequencing machine was an Illumina HiSeq 2500. Following protocols modified from ARM-PCR, the researchers constructed TCRbeta libraries through three rounds of nested PCR with primers (Table S4). Before sequencing, PCR products in the 200-500 bp range were cut out of the gel and cleaned up using the QIAquick gel extraction kit. Regarding the original processing steps: Trimmomatic was used to clean the reads, FLASH merged the cleaned reads into complete CDR3 sequences, and MiTCR assigned the sequences to V(D)J germline segments. Clonal diversity was computed as the inverse Simpson's index with VDJtools. A read counted as productive if the sequence was in-frame and lacked a premature stop codon. TCRdb itself trimmed the public reads at Q25 with fastp, ran MiXCR and retained productive beta chains. Every entry covers one CDR3 protein and lists the most common genes and DNA from its rows. The authors' filters were not applied to this entry. The sample table shows 120,000 or so distinct CDR3 sequences, and over 65% are seen once. The ten largest clones capture roughly 13% of the sample.

Trimming takes 6 bases off V and 0 bases off J; junction bases not matched to a gene: 4. Taken from cysteine to phenylalanine, the CDR3 has 14 residues. The sequence is cut down to CDR3 DNA, 42 bases in frame from base 1. Study-level results and caveats: TCR diversity was significantly higher in younger patients, and greater tumor TCR diversity was associated with shorter overall survival and shorter disease-free survival. A significantly larger cumulative share of the repertoire was made up by the top 100 clones in normal lung than in tumor tissue. The cohort had only approximately 16 patients, and the authors noted that larger samples and more detailed clinical data are needed. Because peripheral blood was not sequenced, the blood TCRbeta repertoires of the lung cancer patients in the study went unexamined. The methods do not name the sequencing platform or mention unique molecular identifiers. Tumor tissue showed significantly greater TCR diversity (inverse Simpson) than normal lung tissue (roughly 390 vs 170, P = 0.0075, Mann-Whitney U test).

RNA was isolated from bulk unsorted tissue, and RNA quality was assessed with a NanoDrop ND-1000 and an Agilent 2100. Newly diagnosed lung cancer patients without prior chemotherapy who had been admitted for thoracic surgery in China between August and November 2014 were enrolled as donors. Patients with previous radiotherapy or chemotherapy, or with another concurrent cancer, were excluded from the study. Surgical tissue pieces of about 1-2 cm3 were preserved in RNAlater solution and stored at -80 °C until use. The material sequenced was lung tumor tissue. The V and J segments used are TRBV12-3 or TRBV12-4 and TRBJ1-1, with 7 bases aligning to TRBD1. This TCR came from a man younger than 40 with non-small cell lung cancer. The CDR3 protein sequence reads: CASRLGTVNTEAFF. The nucleotides read TGTGCCAGCAGACTTGGGACAGTGAACACTGAAGCTTTCTTT.